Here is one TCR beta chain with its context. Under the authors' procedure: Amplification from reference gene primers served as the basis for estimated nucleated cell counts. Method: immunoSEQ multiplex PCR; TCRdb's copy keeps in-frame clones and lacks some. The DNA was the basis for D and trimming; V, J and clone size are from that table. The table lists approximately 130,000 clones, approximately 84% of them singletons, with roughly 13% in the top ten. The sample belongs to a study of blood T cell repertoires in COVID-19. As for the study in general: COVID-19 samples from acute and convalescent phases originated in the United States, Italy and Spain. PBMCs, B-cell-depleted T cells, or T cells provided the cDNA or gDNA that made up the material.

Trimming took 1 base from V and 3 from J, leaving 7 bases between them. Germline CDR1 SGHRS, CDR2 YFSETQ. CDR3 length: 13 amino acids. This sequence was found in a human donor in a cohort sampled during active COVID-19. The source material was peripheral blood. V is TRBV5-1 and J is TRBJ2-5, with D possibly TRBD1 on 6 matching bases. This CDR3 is CASSLRTEETQYF. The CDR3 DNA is TGCGCCAGCAGCTTGAGGACAGAAGAGACCCAGTACTTC. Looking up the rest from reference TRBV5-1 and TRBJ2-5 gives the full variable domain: KAGVTQTPRYLIKTRGQQVTLSCSPISGHRSVSWYQQTPGQGLQFLFEYFSETQRNKGNFPGRFSGRQFSNSRSEMNVSTLELGDSALYLCASSLRTEETQYFGPGTRLLVL.